This TCR beta chain was profiled in a study of somatic mutations in cytotoxic T cells in rheumatoid arthritis. Study information: Using a FACSAria II or Sony SH800, a portion of the V beta antibody-stained T-cell populations were flow-sorted at nearly 100% purity, and among those populations were V beta1+ cells that were then sequenced for TCRB.

Notes on this clone: Antigen unknown.

Germline values: CDR1 LNHDA, CDR2 SQIVND (reference sequence). The CDR3 length is 13 residues. With 3 bases removed from V and 7 bases from J, the gap between germline ends came to 10 bases. General study points: About an eighth of the roughly 60 patients had a largest CD8+ clone above 20% of CD8+ cells. Patients with rheumatoid arthritis showed a slight underrepresentation of TRBV07, a finding that was never subjected to any adjustment for multiple comparisons.

Positive magnetic bead selection was used to isolate CD4+ and CD8+ cells; purity was checked by flow cytometry. Sequenced by immunoSEQ multiplex PCR; TCRdb stores in-frame clones only, minus some. In the table there are more than 20,000 clones, about four fifths of which are singletons. The chain couples TRBV19 to TRBJ2-1, with D uncertain. The receptor's source is a man aged 50-60 years in good health. The sample taken for sequencing was CD8+ T cells sorted from blood. The CDR3 region is CASSIFLANEQFF. The CDR3 bases are TGTGCCAGTAGTATTTTTTTAGCTAATGAGCAGTTCTTC. Together with reference TRBV19 and TRBJ2-1, the CDR3 gives the full variable domain: DGGITQSPKYLFRKEGQNVTLSCEQNLNHDAMYWYRQDPGQGLRLIYYSQIVNDFQKGDIAEGYSVSREKKESFPLTVTSAQKNPTAFYLCASSIFLANEQFFGPGTRLTVL.